This T cell receptor (beta chain) was identified during a study of CD8+CD57+ T cells in acquired aplastic anemia. Study overall: Sorted CD4+ and CD8+ cells gave an average of roughly 3.3 ug of DNA. CD4+ cells from healthy donors averaged roughly 10 million reads. Study conclusions and caveats: In common between the patients and the controls were nearly 30 CD8+ CDR3 sequences. Patients versus controls showed no significant CD8+ Simpson's diversity difference.

Genomic DNA, the template, was used for profiling of the TCR beta VDJ and CDR3. From the reads, TCRdb called clonotypes with MiXCR, one entry per CDR3 protein. The sample shows roughly 51,000 distinct CDR3 sequences, 70% to 80% of them seen only once. Germline values: CDR1 SNHLY, CDR2 FYNNEI. The CDR3 has 16 amino acids. The V and J ends lost 6 bases and 1 base, in that order; junction bases with no gene match: 9. There are a few counts of this clonotype. The antigen is undetermined. The source of this sequence is a human donor in good health, serving as a control. The V gene is TRBV2, the J gene TRBJ1-1; 9 nucleotides match TRBD1. The specimen was sorted CD4+, CD8+, or CD8+CD57+ T cells (not recorded which) from PBMCs. The chain's CDR3 is CASRPQGASGNTEAFF. CDR3 DNA sequence: TGTGCCAGCAGGCCACAGGGGGCGTCGGGGAACACTGAAGCTTTCTTT.